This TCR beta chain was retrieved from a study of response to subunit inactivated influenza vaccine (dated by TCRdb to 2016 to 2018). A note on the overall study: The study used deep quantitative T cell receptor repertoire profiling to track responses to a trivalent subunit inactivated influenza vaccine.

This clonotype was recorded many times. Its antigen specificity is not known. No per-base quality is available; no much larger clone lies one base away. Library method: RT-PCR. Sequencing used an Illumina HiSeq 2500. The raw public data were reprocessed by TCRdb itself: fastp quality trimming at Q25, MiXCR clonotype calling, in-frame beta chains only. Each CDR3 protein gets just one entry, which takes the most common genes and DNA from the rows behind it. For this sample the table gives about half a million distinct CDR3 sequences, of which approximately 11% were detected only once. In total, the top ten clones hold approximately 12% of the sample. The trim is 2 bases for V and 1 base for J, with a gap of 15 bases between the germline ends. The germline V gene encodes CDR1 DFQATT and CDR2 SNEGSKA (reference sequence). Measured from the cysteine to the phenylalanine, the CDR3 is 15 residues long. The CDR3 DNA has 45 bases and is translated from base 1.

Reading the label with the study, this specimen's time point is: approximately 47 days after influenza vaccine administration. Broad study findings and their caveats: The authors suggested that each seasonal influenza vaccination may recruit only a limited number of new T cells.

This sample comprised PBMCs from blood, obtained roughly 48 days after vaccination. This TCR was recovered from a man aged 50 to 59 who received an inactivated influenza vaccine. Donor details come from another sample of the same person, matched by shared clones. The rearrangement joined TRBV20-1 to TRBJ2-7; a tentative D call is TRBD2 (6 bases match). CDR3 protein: CSARNPGTQSYEQYF. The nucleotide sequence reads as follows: TGCAGTGCTAGAAACCCCGGGACTCAATCCTACGAGCAGTACTTC.